The present T cell receptor (beta chain) was sequenced within a study of cytomegalovirus exposure and HLA in healthy donors. Overall study results and limits: Usually a TCR sequence was rare, but some public TCRs were found in many donors. Based on reports, TCR beta sequences accurately predicted HLA-A and HLA-B alleles for most subjects. Versus the roughly 640-donor mean, an Asian-associated ancestry cluster reportedly showed fewer N-insertions in a later analysis.

As to this clone: Antigen: not known.

CDR1 and CDR2 (germline): GTSNPN, SVGIG (reference sequence). The CDR3 runs to 13 residues. The V end was cut by 4 bases, the J end by 1 base, with 8 bases between. Primers included in the PCR were 60 Vbeta and 13 Jbeta primers. Repertoires were generated with immunoSEQ multiplex PCR, while TCRdb's copy carries only in-frame clones and drops some. The sample has roughly 120,000 clones. Sample: PBMCs. The TCR was taken from a man aged 25-45 years in good health and CMV-seronegative. V gene TRBV30 combines with J gene TRBJ2-1; D remains ambiguous. The CDR3 coding sequence is TGTGCCTGGACACCCAGTTCCTACAATGAGCAGTTCTTC. Its translation: CAWTPSSYNEQFF.